This T cell receptor (beta chain) was profiled in a study of CD8+CD57+ T cells in acquired aplastic anemia. Study as a whole: Across the sorted CD4+ and CD8+ cells, DNA amounts averaged approximately 3 ug. CD4+ cell libraries from healthy donors averaged around 11 million reads.

Investigators profiled TCR beta VDJ and CDR3 from genomic DNA template. TCRdb re-called the reads with MiXCR, one entry per CDR3 protein. The repertoire consists of 150,000 or so distinct CDR3 sequences, with about 60% occurring once and the leading ten covering roughly 42%. The germline V gene encodes CDR1 LNHNV and CDR2 YYDKDF (reference sequence). The germline V and J ends were trimmed by 0 bases and 5 bases, with 17 bases remaining between them. CDR3 length: 16 amino acids. Comments on this clonotype: Its antigen remains unidentified.

Broader study findings: Patients and healthy controls showed no significant CD8+ Simpson's diversity difference. Both patients and controls carried the same twenty-nine CD8+ CDR3 sequences.

This TCR derives from a human donor in good health. What was sequenced was sorted CD4+, CD8+, or CD8+CD57+ T cells (not recorded which) from PBMCs. V usage is TRBV15 and J usage is TRBJ2-7, with D perhaps given as TRBD1 or TRBD2 (6 bases each). As DNA, the CDR3 is TGTGCCACCAGCAGAGATGTCAAGGGGGGCAGAGACGAGCAGTACTTC. Translating gives CATSRDVKGGRDEQYF.